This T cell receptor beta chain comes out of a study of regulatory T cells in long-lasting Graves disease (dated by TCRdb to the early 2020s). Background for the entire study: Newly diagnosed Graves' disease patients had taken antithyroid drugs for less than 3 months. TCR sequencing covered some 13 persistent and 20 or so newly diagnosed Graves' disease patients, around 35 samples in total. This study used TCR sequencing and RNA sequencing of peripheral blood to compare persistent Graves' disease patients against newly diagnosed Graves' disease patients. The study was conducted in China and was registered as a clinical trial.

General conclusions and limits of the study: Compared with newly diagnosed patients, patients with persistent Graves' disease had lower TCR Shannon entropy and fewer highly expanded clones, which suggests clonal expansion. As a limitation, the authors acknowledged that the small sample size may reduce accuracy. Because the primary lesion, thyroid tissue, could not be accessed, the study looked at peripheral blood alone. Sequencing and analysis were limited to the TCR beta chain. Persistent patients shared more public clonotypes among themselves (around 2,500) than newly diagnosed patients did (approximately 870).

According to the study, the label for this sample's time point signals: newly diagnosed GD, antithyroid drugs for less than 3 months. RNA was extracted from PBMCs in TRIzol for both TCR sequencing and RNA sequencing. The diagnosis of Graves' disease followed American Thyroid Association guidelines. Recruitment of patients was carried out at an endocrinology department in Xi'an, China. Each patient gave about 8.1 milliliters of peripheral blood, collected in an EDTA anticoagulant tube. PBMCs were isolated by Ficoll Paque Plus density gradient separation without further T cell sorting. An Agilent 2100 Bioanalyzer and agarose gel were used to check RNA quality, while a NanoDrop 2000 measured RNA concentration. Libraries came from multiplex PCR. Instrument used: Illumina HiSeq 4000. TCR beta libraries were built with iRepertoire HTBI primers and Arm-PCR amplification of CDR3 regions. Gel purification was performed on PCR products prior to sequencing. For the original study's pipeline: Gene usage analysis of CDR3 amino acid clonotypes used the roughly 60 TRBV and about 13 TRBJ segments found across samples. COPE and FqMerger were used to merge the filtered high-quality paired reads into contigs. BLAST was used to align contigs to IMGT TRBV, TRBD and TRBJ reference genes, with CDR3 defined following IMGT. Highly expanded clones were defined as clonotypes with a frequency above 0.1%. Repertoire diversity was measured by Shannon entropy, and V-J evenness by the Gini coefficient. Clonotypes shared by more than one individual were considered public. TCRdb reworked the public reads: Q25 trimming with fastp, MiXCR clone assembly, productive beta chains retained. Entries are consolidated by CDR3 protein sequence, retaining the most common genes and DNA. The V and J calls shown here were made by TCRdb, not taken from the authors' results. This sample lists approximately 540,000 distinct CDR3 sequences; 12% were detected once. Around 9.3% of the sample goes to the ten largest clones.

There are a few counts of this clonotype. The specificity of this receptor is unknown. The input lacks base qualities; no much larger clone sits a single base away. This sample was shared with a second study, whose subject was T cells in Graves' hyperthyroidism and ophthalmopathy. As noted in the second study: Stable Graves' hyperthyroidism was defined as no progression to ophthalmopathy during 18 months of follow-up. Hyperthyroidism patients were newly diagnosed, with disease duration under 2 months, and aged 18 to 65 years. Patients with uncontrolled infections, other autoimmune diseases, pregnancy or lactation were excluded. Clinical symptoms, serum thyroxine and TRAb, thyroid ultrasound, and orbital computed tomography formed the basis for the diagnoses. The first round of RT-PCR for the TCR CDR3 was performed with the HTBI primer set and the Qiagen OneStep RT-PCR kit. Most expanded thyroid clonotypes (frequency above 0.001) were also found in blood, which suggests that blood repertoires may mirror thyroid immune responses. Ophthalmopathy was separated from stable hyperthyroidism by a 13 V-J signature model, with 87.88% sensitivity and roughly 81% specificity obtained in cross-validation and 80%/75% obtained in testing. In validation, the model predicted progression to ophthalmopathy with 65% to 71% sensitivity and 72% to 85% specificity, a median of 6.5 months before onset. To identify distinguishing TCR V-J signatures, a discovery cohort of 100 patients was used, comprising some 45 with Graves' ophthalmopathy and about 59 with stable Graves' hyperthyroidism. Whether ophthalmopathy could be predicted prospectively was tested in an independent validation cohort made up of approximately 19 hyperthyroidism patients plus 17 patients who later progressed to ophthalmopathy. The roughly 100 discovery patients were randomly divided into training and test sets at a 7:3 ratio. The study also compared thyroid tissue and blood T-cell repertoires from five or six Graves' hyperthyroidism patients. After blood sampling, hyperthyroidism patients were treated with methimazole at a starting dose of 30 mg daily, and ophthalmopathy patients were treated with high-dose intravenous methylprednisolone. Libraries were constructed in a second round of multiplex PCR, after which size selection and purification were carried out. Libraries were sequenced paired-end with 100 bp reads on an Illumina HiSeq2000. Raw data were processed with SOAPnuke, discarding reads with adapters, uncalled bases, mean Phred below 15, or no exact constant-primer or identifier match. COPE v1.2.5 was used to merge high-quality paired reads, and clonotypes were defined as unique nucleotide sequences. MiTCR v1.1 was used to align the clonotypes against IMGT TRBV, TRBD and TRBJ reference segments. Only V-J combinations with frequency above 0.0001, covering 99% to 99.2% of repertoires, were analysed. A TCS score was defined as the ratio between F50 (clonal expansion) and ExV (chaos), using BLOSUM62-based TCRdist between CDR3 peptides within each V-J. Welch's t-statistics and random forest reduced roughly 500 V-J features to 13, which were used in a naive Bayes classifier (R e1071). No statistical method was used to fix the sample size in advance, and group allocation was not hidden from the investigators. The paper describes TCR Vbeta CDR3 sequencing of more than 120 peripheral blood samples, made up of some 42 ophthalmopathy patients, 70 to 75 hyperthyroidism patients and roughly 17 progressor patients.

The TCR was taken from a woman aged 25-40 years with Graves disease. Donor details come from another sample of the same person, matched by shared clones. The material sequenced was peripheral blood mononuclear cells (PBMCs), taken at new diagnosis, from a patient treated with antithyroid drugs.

The CDR3 protein is CASVVAGGRNEQYF. The nucleotide sequence reads as follows: TGTGCCAGCGTTGTGGCGGGAGGTAGGAACGAGCAGTACTTC. Recombination connected TRBV7-9 to TRBJ2-7, and 8 junctional nucleotides match TRBD2. From a lookup of the germline V gene (reference sequence), CDR1 and CDR2 are SEHNR and FQNEAQ. The germline V and J ends show losses of 8 bases and 5 bases respectively, and no gene match explains 11 bases of the junction. Reading from cysteine to phenylalanine, the CDR3 counts 14 amino acids. Of the read, only the CDR3 DNA is kept; its 42 bases are in frame from base 1.